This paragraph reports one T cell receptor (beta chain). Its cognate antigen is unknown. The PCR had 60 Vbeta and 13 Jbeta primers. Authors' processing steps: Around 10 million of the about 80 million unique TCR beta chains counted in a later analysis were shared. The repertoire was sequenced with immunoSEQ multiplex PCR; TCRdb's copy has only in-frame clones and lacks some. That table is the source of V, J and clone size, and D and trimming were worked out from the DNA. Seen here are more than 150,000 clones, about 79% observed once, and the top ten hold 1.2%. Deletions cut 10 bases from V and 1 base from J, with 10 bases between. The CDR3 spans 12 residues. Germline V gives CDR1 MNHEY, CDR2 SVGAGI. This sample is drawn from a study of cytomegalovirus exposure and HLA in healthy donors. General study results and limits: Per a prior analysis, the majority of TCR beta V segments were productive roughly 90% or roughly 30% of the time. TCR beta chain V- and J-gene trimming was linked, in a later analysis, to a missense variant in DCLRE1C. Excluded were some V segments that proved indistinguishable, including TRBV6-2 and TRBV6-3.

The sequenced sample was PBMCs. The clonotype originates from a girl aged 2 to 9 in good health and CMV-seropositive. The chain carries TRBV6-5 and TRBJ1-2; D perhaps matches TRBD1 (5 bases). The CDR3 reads CAIGQGNYGYTF. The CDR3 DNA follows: TGTGCCATCGGCCAGGGTAACTATGGCTACACCTTC.